A single sample is the source of the 28 T cell receptor beta chains below, sequenced in a study of blood T cells in healthy people across ages. Through a sample-barcoded 5' primer and a J-beta primer mix, a second PCR was run for roughly 6 to 12 cycles. TCRdb fed the 5' RACE reads into MiXCR, producing one record per CDR3 protein. The sample consists of some 760,000 distinct CDR3 sequences, 25% of them appearing once. The same sample was also studied in work on T cells of mothers and their children.

Sequences were obtained from blood. Source of these receptors: a boy younger than 18 in good health.

This chain joins TRBV20-1 and TRBJ2-2, with D possibly being TRBD2 (6 bases). Trimming removed 0 bases from V and 2 bases from J, with 10 bases in between. This CDR3 is built from 15 residues. The germline V gene encodes CDR1 DFQATT and CDR2 SNEGSKA (reference sequence). The CDR3 loop is CSARDRLGNTGELFF. CDR3 DNA: TGCAGTGCTAGAGACAGACTAGGAAACACCGGGGAGCTGTTTTTT.

This clonotype was seen a few times. The chain couples TRBV6-1 to TRBJ1-1; D gene ambiguous. Germline V gene lookup returns CDR1 MNHNS and CDR2 SASEGT. There are 10 residues in the CDR3. With 4 bases removed from V and 4 bases from J, the gap between germline ends came to 1 base. CDR3 DNA: TGTGCCAGCAGTGCCACTGAAGCTTTCTTT. It specifies CASSATEAFF.

This chain uses TRBV28 with TRBJ2-3; D is uncertain. The germline V and J ends were trimmed by 4 bases and 4 bases, with 12 bases remaining between them. Germline loops: CDR1 MDHEN, CDR2 SYDVKM. This CDR3 comprises 14 residues. This chain's CDR3 is CASSSSREADTQYF. The CDR3 bases are TGTGCCAGCAGTTCCTCAAGAGAGGCAGATACGCAGTATTTT.

This chain connects TRBV28 to TRBJ2-5; D gene unclear. With the DNA end fitting TRBJ2-7 better, the J assignment may be wrong. The CDR3 runs 13 residues. Germline V gives CDR1 MDHEN, CDR2 SYDVKM. CDR3 in amino acids: CASSLLSEREQYF. The CDR3 DNA follows: TGTGCCAGCAGTTTACTGTCAGAACGCGAGCAGTACTTC.

Turning to this clonotype: This may be a read error: a much more frequent sequence differs by one nucleotide. This chain connects TRBV5-6 to TRBJ2-7; D unclear. The CDR3 covers 11 residues. V lost 7 bases to trimming and J lost 3 bases, with 8 bases between them. Looked up from germline, CDR1 is SGHDT and CDR2 is YYEEEE. The CDR3 loop is CASGHGYEQYF. DNA for the CDR3: TGTGCCAGCGGCCACGGCTACGAGCAGTACTTC.

This clonotype appeared a few times. The gene calls are TRBV25-1 and TRBJ1-2, with D uncertain. This CDR3 region has 12 residues. Germline V gene data show CDR1 as MGHDK and CDR2 as SYGVNS. V lost 3 bases and J 7 bases, leaving 9 bases between the germline ends. CDR3 sequence (DNA): TGTGCCAGCAGTGAGGCGTTCGGTGGCTACACCTTC. Its protein product is CASSEAFGGYTF.

The chain couples TRBV2 to TRBJ2-5, with D hard to call. The germline CDR1 and CDR2 sequences are SNHLY and FYNNEI. V was cut by 1 base and J by 4 bases, with 13 bases left in between. This CDR3 is 15 amino acids long. CDR3 bases: TGTGCCAGCAGTGAAGATGGGCACCTCGGAGAGACCCAGTACTTC. Protein product: CASSEDGHLGETQYF.

In its sample, this clonotype was seen a few times. V gene TRBV28 combines with J gene TRBJ2-4; TRBD1 might be the D (6 bases). The V gene's germline CDR1 is MDHEN and CDR2 SYDVKM. The CDR3 consists of 17 residues. V gave up 5 bases and J gave up 2 bases, with 19 bases separating them. CDR3 nucleotides: TGTGCCAGCAGTCCAATGGCGGACAGTTGGACCAAAAACATTCAGTACTTC. It translates to CASSPMADSWTKNIQYF.

This clonotype was seen a few times. This chain uses TRBV29-1 with TRBJ2-7; D remains ambiguous. The germline V gene encodes CDR1 SQVTM and CDR2 ANQGSEA. The CDR3 contains 11 residues. V shed 7 bases and J shed 2 bases, with 9 bases lying between them. Written as DNA, the CDR3 is TGCAGCGCATGTGTGGCCTACGAGCAGTACTTC. As protein: CSACVAYEQYF.

This clonotype turned up a few times. DNA of the CDR3: TGTGCCAGCAGCCGATTGGGGACAGGGGTCGGAGAGACCCAGTACTTC. It translates to CASSRLGTGVGETQYF. The chain carries TRBV7-3 and TRBJ2-5, with 10 bases lining up with TRBD1. CDR3 length: 16 amino acids. The J segment lost 4 bases and the V segment lost 5 bases, leaving 10 bases of the junction unmatched. The germline V gene has CDR1 SGHTA and CDR2 FQGTGA.

The chain uses TRBV12-3 or TRBV12-4 and TRBJ2-1, with a possible D match to TRBD1 (5 bases). Deletions cut 4 bases from V and 10 bases from J, with 17 bases between. This CDR3 region has 14 residues. In nucleotides, the CDR3 is TGTGCCAGCAGTTGGGGCGCTTCCCAAACCGAGCAGTTCTTC. It codes for CASSWGASQTEQFF.

The chain couples TRBV6-2 or TRBV6-3 to TRBJ1-5, with 7 positions matching TRBD1. The V and J ends lost 10 bases and 2 bases, in that order; junction bases with no gene match: 8. This CDR3 comprises 14 residues. Germline values: CDR1 MNHEY, CDR2 SVGEGT. CDR3: CATKFGTGNQPQHF. The CDR3 coding sequence is TGTGCCACGAAATTCGGGACAGGCAATCAGCCCCAGCATTTT.

The chain employs TRBV28 and TRBJ2-7; possibly TRBD2 for D (5 bases). Germline V CDR1 and CDR2: MDHEN, SYDVKM. Trimming removed 4 bases at V and 0 bases at J, with 10 bases between. The length of the CDR3 is 14 residues. The CDR3 sequence is CASSSRVSSYEQYF. The CDR3 DNA reads as TGTGCCAGCAGTTCGAGGGTGAGCTCCTACGAGCAGTACTTC.

The chain links TRBV30 to TRBJ1-1; possible D gene TRBD1, 6 bases. In germline, CDR1 is GTSNPN, CDR2 SVGIG (reference sequence). The V end was cut by 8 bases, the J end by 0 bases, with 16 bases between. The CDR3 loop spans 14 amino acids. Written as DNA, the CDR3 is TGTGCCGGCGTAGGGGGACACTTGAACACTGAAGCTTTCTTT. Protein product: CAGVGGHLNTEAFF.

This rearrangement joins TRBV20-1 to TRBJ1-4; TRBD1 might be the D (6 bases). The V end was cut by 1 base, the J end by 8 bases, with 14 bases between. Germline V CDR1 and CDR2: DFQATT, SNEGSKA (reference sequence). This CDR3 has 14 amino acids. The CDR3 DNA follows: TGCAGTGCTAGAGTTTCAGGGGTGTTGGAAAAACTGTTTTTT. It codes for CSARVSGVLEKLFF.

The V and J genes are TRBV6-1 and TRBJ1-4; D is possibly TRBD1 (5 bases). From germline, CDR1 is MNHNS and CDR2 SASEGT. V was trimmed by 6 bases and J by 8 bases, leaving 31 bases between them. The CDR3 has 19 residues. The CDR3 protein is CASSSDDYMNMAGREKLFF. Written as DNA, the CDR3 is TGTGCCAGCAGCTCCGATGACTATATGAATATGGCAGGGAGAGAAAAACTGTTTTTT.

This clonotype has more than one count but fewer than ten. The chain combines TRBV6-2 or TRBV6-3 with TRBJ2-1, with TRBD1 matching 9 bases. The CDR3 contains 17 residues. After removal of 7 bases from V and 5 bases from J, the junction contained 15 bases not matched to a gene. Germline lookup yields CDR1 MNHEY and CDR2 SVGEGT. CDR3 loop: CASTEAKGTGFDNEQFF. The CDR3 DNA sequence: TGTGCCAGCACAGAAGCGAAAGGGACAGGGTTTGACAATGAGCAGTTCTTC.

The rearrangement uses TRBV29-1 and TRBJ2-5; unclear D gene. The DNA matches TRBJ2-7 better at its end, which makes the J call doubtful. The CDR3 totals 10 residues. From germline, CDR1 is SQVTM and CDR2 ANQGSEA. This CDR3 reads CSVATYEQYF. The CDR3 DNA is TGCAGCGTGGCCACCTACGAGCAGTACTTC.

This rearrangement joins TRBV29-1 to TRBJ2-4, with D possibly matching TRBD1 (5 bases). V lost 7 bases, J lost 4 bases, and 26 bases lay in between. CDR3 length equals 17 residues. Germline V gene lookup returns CDR1 SQVTM and CDR2 ANQGSEA. CDR3 amino acids: CSAVYLGEQNSKNIQYF. The CDR3 DNA is TGCAGCGCCGTTTACCTAGGGGAACAAAATTCAAAAAACATTCAGTACTTC.

This clonotype was counted at least ten times. The chain carries TRBV27 and TRBJ2-4; D not resolved. CDR3 length: 15 amino acids. Germline assignment: CDR1 MNHEY and CDR2 SMNVEV (reference sequence). Trimming took 0 bases from V and 6 from J, leaving 12 bases between them. The CDR3 sequence is CASSLSAALTNIQYF. Here the CDR3 DNA reads TGTGCCAGCAGTTTATCGGCGGCCCTTACAAACATTCAGTACTTC.

The CDR3 spells CASSLDGFSSYNEQFF. The CDR3, as DNA: TGTGCCAGCAGCTTAGATGGATTTAGCTCCTACAATGAGCAGTTCTTC. The rearrangement links TRBV27 to TRBJ2-1; D is ambiguous. The CDR3 runs 16 residues. V lost 6 bases to trimming and J lost 0 bases, with 15 bases between them. The germline CDR1 and CDR2 sequences are MNHEY and SMNVEV (reference sequence).

This clonotype was counted a few times. V and J are TRBV3-1 and TRBJ2-2; D remains unclear. The CDR3 has 14 amino acids. V was pared by 5 bases and J by 2 bases, with 9 bases between. CDR1 is LGHDT, CDR2 YNNKEL, per germline (reference sequence). CDR3 sequence reads: CASSTKLNTGELFF. The CDR3 DNA reads TGTGCCAGCAGCACAAAGCTCAACACCGGGGAGCTGTTTTTT.

This clonotype was observed a few times. This chain connects TRBV24-1 to TRBJ2-1; 14 bases agree with TRBD2. Germline CDR1 and CDR2: KGHDR and SFDVKD. V shed 3 bases and J 4 bases; nucleotides not matched to a gene: 7. This CDR3 is built from 18 residues. The CDR3 is CATSDRLAGGHEYNEQFF. CDR3 DNA: TGTGCCACCAGTGATAGACTAGCGGGGGGGCATGAGTACAATGAGCAGTTCTTC.

This chain connects TRBV20-1 to TRBJ2-3, with TRBD2 matching 7 bases. From germline, CDR1 is DFQATT and CDR2 SNEGSKA (reference sequence). The CDR3 is 15 amino acids. Trimming at V came to 6 bases and at J to 2 bases, leaving 11 bases not matched to a gene. For the CDR3, the DNA is TGCAGTGCCATCAGCCGGGACTACCTCACAGATACGCAGTATTTT. It is translated as CSAISRDYLTDTQYF.

The V call is TRBV4-3, the J call TRBJ1-1; 9 nucleotides match TRBD1. Per the germline V gene, CDR1 is LGHNA and CDR2 is YSLEER. Trimming removed 3 bases from V and 5 bases from J; junction bases left unmatched: 7. The CDR3 runs 15 residues. The CDR3 DNA is TGCGCCAGCAGCCACCCCGACAGGGGGAGTACTGAAGCTTTCTTT. Translating it yields CASSHPDRGSTEAFF.

This chain links TRBV5-1 with TRBJ2-1, with a possible D match to TRBD1 (6 bases). The CDR3 is 13 amino acids. V was cut by 4 bases and J by 9 bases, with 14 bases left in between. Germline-derived CDR1 and CDR2 are SGHRS and YFSETQ. The CDR3 nucleotides are TGCGCCAGCAGCCCCGTTGGGGGCGGTGAGCAGTTCTTC. It encodes CASSPVGGGEQFF.

The gene calls are TRBV4-3 and TRBJ2-3; 14 positions match TRBD2. The CDR3 extends over 17 amino acids. In germline, CDR1 is LGHNA, CDR2 YSLEER. V lost 0 bases and J lost 4; bases outside the gene matches: 3. CDR3 DNA: TGCGCCAGCAGCCAAGACCTGGGACTAGCGGGAGCAGATACGCAGTATTTT. It is translated as CASSQDLGLAGADTQYF.

V usage is TRBV4-2 and J usage is TRBJ1-2; D is ambiguous. V lost 0 bases, J lost 8 bases, and 10 bases lay in between. Germline-derived CDR1 and CDR2 are LGHNA and YNFKEQ. This CDR3 is 13 amino acids long. CDR3 nucleotides: TGTGCCAGCAGCCAAGATCGGTTGGAGGGCTACACCTTC. It yields the protein CASSQDRLEGYTF.